This is a list of T cell receptor beta chains from one sample in a study of blood T cell repertoires in COVID-19. Profiled with immunoSEQ multiplex PCR; TCRdb holds only in-frame clones, not every one. Here the sample spans 120,000 to 150,000 clones, about 84% being singletons. The sample consisted of PBMCs or T cells enriched from blood (not recorded which). The receptors were gathered from a woman aged 18-29 years who had been exposed to COVID-19. Both conserved end residues are trimmed from each CDR3. The order of the fields is D gene, J gene, V gene, CDR3 length, CDR3 protein. A D gene is named only where the DNA matches it firmly.

- | TRBJ1-5 | TRBV6-2/TRBV6-3 | 12 | ASSYPGGNQPQH
- | TRBJ2-1 | TRBV4-3 | 13 | ASSQNGVSYNEQF
TRBD2 | TRBJ2-1 | TRBV19 | 13 | ASSTSGSEGNEQF
- | TRBJ1-2 | TRBV19 | 10 | ASQTAGYGYT
- | TRBJ2-6 | TRBV2 | 12 | ASWSGSGANVLT
- | TRBJ1-2 | TRBV12-3/TRBV12-4 | 11 | ASSSDKNYGYT
- | TRBJ2-7 | TRBV30 | 10 | AWNSRNLEQY
TRBD1 | TRBJ1-5 | TRBV2 | 13 | ASGRQGVGNQPQH
- | TRBJ2-2 | TRBV4-2 | 14 | ASSQPDKNIPGELF
- | TRBJ1-1 | TRBV7-9 | 10 | ASSLAVAEAF
TRBD1 | TRBJ1-1 | TRBV5-1 | 12 | ASSLDSGQVGAF
TRBD1 | TRBJ2-5 | TRBV12-3/TRBV12-4 | 11 | ASLGQLQETQY
TRBD1 | TRBJ2-1 | TRBV7-9 | 14 | ASSLVTGASYNEQF
- | TRBJ2-5 | TRBV2 | 10 | ASSENAETQY
TRBD2 | TRBJ2-3 | TRBV27 | 14 | ASSQRLAGGPNTQY
TRBD2 | TRBJ2-1 | TRBV28 | 15 | ASRVTSGSSSYNEQF
TRBD1 | TRBJ2-1 | TRBV19 | 14 | ASSILPGQIDNEQF